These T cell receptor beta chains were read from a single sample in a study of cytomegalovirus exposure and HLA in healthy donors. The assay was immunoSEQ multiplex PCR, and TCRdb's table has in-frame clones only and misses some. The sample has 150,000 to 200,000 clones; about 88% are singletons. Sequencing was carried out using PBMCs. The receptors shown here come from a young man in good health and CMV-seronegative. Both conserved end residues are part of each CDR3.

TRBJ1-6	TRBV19	CASSIVWSGDSPLHF
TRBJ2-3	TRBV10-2	CASISGGAGEDTQYF
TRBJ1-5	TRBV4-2	CASSRTVGQPQHF
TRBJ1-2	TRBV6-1	CASSGTGGKVEGYTF
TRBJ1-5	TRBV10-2	CASSEQEGGHQPQHF
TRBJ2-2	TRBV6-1	CASRVTETNTGELFF
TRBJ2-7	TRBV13	CASGIAKYEQYF
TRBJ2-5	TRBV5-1	CASSFPDQETQYF
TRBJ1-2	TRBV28	CASSSLAGLGYTF
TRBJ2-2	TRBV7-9	CASSPPLGQYTGELFF
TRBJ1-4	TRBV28	CASSPDLGLGEKLFF
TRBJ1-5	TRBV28	CASSLLGQSYSNQPQHF
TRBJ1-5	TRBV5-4	CASSLDRGNQPQHF
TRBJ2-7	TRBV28	CASSPHSGGGVDEQYF
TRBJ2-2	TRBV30	CAWSVFSQGGSGELFF
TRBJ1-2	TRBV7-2	CASSLAGGTENYGYTF
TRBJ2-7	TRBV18	CASSPQGGAYEQYF
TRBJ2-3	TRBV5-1	CASSGGTGDTQYF
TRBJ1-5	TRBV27	CASGALSNQPQHF
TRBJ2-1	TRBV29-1	CSVQPTSGVDNEQFF
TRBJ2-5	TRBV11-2	CASSPDRGRLQETQYF
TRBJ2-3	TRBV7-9	CASSRGAGDTYTQYF
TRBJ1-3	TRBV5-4	CASSLMTGSRHTIYF
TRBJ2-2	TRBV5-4	CASSWGLAELGGELFF
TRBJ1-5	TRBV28	CASSPYLQGRSQHF
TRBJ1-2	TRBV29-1	CSVDRPRAGYTF
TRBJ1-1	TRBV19	CASSSQRTGGLTEAFF
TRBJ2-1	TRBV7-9	CASSLEVSGAVKFF
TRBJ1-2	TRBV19	CASSIRPVGGYTF
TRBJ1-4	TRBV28	CASSLEQGAGEKLFF
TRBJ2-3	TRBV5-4	CASSPSGIAGGPSDTQYF
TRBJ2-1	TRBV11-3	CASSPSFLADSYNEQFF
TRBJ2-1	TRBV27	CASSLSTGYNEQFF
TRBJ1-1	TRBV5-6	CASSLGMSNTEAFF
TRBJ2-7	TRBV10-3	CAISETGYYEQYF
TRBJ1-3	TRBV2	CASRSTGVGNTIYF
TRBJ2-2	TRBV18	CASSPRTSRQTGELFF
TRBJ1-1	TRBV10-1	CASMGSSRTENTEAFF
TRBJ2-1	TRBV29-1	CSVVMVAGVENEQFF
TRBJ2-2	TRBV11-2	CASSLTTGRSGELFF
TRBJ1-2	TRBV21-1	CASSIPWSHYGYTF
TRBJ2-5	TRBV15	CATSRSAGVFQETQYF
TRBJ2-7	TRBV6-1	CASSDQPGHAYEQYF
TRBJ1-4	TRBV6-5	CASRPRGANEKLFF
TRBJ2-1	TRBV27	CASSQLQSSGISYNEQFF
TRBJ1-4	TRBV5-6	CASSSRTGGGGEKLFF
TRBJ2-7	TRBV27	CASSLAGVKEQYF
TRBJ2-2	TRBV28	CASSTGRRTGELFF
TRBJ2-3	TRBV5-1	CASSLGGSSTDTQYF
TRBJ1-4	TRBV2	CAFSFFSPHATNEKLFF
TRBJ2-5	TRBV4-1	CASSQGFGGPETQYF